Listed here are 28 T cell receptor beta chains from one sample, sequenced in a study of monozygotic twins with inflammatory bowel disease. TCRdb reprocessed the 5' RACE reads; each CDR3 protein has one entry and no DNA is given. This sample contains around 230,000 distinct CDR3 sequences. The sample comprised blood. The receptors were gathered from a human donor with ulcerative colitis or Crohn's disease, or a healthy co-twin of an affected twin (not recorded which).

J is TRBJ1-5 and V is TRBV6-1. The CDR3 is 14 residues long. The V gene's germline CDR1 is MNHNS and CDR2 SASEGT. The CDR3 reads CASSPANSNQPQHF.

The gene calls are TRBV2 and TRBJ2-1; TCRdb's D gene call, TRBD1, goes unchecked for lack of DNA. CDR1 and CDR2 from the germline V gene are SNHLY and FYNNEI. CDR3 size: 17 residues. CDR3 sequence reads: CASRRRTGGATHNEQFF.

V and J are TRBV12-3 or TRBV12-4 and TRBJ1-5. This CDR3 spans 14 amino acids. CDR3 in amino acids: CASSATGPRQPQHF.

The chain is built from TRBV7-2 and TRBJ2-3; as DNA is missing, the TRBD2 call by TCRdb cannot be tested. The length of the CDR3 is 17 residues. Per germline, CDR1 SGHTA and CDR2 FQGNSA. The chain's CDR3 is CASSLLVAGGSTDTQYF.

The chain combines TRBV19 with TRBJ1-2; without DNA, the TCRdb call of TRBD1 cannot be checked. Germline lookup yields CDR1 LNHDA and CDR2 SQIVND (reference sequence). This CDR3 has 15 residues. CDR3 residues: CASSPTGQVNYGYTF.

The V gene is TRBV5-1, the J gene TRBJ2-7. The germline V gene encodes CDR1 SGHRS and CDR2 YFSETQ. This CDR3 has 11 amino acids. The CDR3: CASSDFYEQYF.

The rearrangement joins TRBV12-3 or TRBV12-4 to TRBJ1-1; the TRBD1 assignment by TCRdb is unverifiable without DNA. This CDR3 has 13 residues. CDR3 sequence: CASSISQGTEAFF.

This sequence joins TRBV18 and TRBJ2-1. Germline loops: CDR1 KGHSH, CDR2 LQKENI. The CDR3 extends over 17 amino acids. CDR3 amino acids: CASSPPGGSRPYNEQFF.

The gene calls are TRBV6-4 and TRBJ1-5. The length of the CDR3 is 15 residues. CDR1 and CDR2 (germline): MRHNA, SNTAGT. The CDR3 sequence: CASSGPSPSNQPQHF.

The chain uses TRBV9 and TRBJ2-1; TCRdb selects TRBD1, and the lack of DNA leaves this call unchecked. This CDR3 has 15 amino acids. Per germline, CDR1 SGDLS and CDR2 YYNGEE. CDR3 in amino acids: CASSPQGTGNNEQFF.

The V call is TRBV12-3 or TRBV12-4, the J call TRBJ1-1. The CDR3 totals 13 residues. CDR3 region: CASSLDLGTEAFF.

V usage is TRBV4-2 and J usage is TRBJ1-5; the TCRdb D gene call, TRBD1, has no DNA to confirm it. Germline V gene sequence: CDR1 LGHNA, CDR2 YNFKEQ. The length of the CDR3 is 19 residues. The CDR3 sequence: CASSPIPGAGTYSNQPQHF.

The chain is built from TRBV4-1 and TRBJ1-1. The CDR3 loop spans 15 amino acids. The germline V gene encodes CDR1 MGHRA and CDR2 YSYEKL. CDR3 sequence reads: CASSPTGSVTIKAFF.

The V gene is TRBV16, the J gene TRBJ2-7; TCRdb indicates TRBD2, and absent DNA this call remains unverified. CDR1 KGHSY and CDR2 FQNENV come from the germline V gene. The CDR3 is 18 amino acids. CDR3 in amino acids: CASSQSGLAGGHHYEQYF.

This chain joins TRBV5-1 and TRBJ1-1; checking the TCRdb D call of TRBD1 is not possible without DNA. CDR1 SGHRS and CDR2 YFSETQ come from the germline V gene. CDR3 length equals 15 residues. The CDR3 reads CASSSGTGFETEAFF.

The chain combines TRBV27 with TRBJ1-3. Germline V gene lookup returns CDR1 MNHEY and CDR2 SMNVEV (reference sequence). CDR3 length: 17 residues. The CDR3 sequence is CASSLGGRKGLGNTIYF.

The rearrangement links TRBV2 to TRBJ2-5; TCRdb indicates TRBD1, and absent DNA this call remains unverified. Germline V gene sequence: CDR1 SNHLY, CDR2 FYNNEI. The CDR3 spans 14 residues. This chain's CDR3 is CASRGPGPQETQYF. The full variable domain, completed using reference TRBV2 and TRBJ2-5, is EPEVTQTPSHQVTQMGQEVILRCVPISNHLYFYWYRQILGQKVEFLVSFYNNEISEKSEIFDDQFSVERPDGSNFTLKIRSTKLEDSAMYFCASRGPGPQETQYFGPGTRLLVL.

This chain uses TRBV7-6 with TRBJ2-3. CDR1 and CDR2 from the germline V gene are SGHVS and FNYEAQ. The CDR3 has 16 amino acids. The CDR3 loop reads CASSLAFGVRTDTQYF.

The chain combines TRBV6-5 with TRBJ1-5; TCRdb outputs TRBD1, but without DNA this stays unchecked. Germline V lookup: CDR1 MNHEY, CDR2 SVGAGI. This CDR3 is built from 15 residues. The CDR3 here is CASSSLGQAHQPQHF.

The V gene is TRBV5-1, the J gene TRBJ1-2; the TCRdb call, TRBD1, lacks DNA for checking. This CDR3 is 13 amino acids long. The germline gives CDR1 SGHRS, CDR2 YFSETQ. The CDR3 region is CASSLRGGYGYTF.

V is TRBV20-1 and J is TRBJ1-5; the D gene TCRdb calls, TRBD1, cannot be checked with no DNA. Germline V gives CDR1 DFQATT, CDR2 SNEGSKA (reference sequence). The CDR3 spans 13 residues. The CDR3 sequence: CSAQGQGNQPQHF.

V is TRBV2 and J is TRBJ1-2; TCRdb calls TRBD1, which cannot be checked without DNA. Germline lookup yields CDR1 SNHLY and CDR2 FYNNEI. The CDR3 consists of 14 residues. CDR3 region: CARRVSGQAYGYTF. The whole variable domain, remainder taken from reference TRBV2 and TRBJ1-2, is EPEVTQTPSHQVTQMGQEVILRCVPISNHLYFYWYRQILGQKVEFLVSFYNNEISEKSEIFDDQFSVERPDGSNFTLKIRSTKLEDSAMYFCARRVSGQAYGYTFGSGTRLTVV.

The genes are TRBV5-6 and TRBJ2-1; TCRdb picks TRBD2, but there is no DNA to check that call. This CDR3 is built from 13 residues. Germline V gene lookup returns CDR1 SGHDT and CDR2 YYEEEE. CDR3 sequence reads: CASSLLPHNEQFF.

The chain couples TRBV12-3 or TRBV12-4 to TRBJ1-6; as DNA is missing, the TRBD1 call by TCRdb cannot be tested. This CDR3 has 14 amino acids. CDR3 residues: CASSLVTGDSPLHF.

The chain combines TRBV6-4 with TRBJ1-2; TCRdb returns TRBD1, unconfirmable since there is no DNA. The germline V gene has CDR1 MRHNA and CDR2 SNTAGT. The CDR3 length is 16 residues. The CDR3 here is CASSLLPGQVNYGYTF.

The chain couples TRBV7-2 to TRBJ2-5; there is no DNA to check the TCRdb D call of TRBD1. Per germline, CDR1 SGHTA and CDR2 FQGNSA. The length of the CDR3 is 14 residues. The chain's CDR3 is CASSPIEGAKTQYF.

This chain uses TRBV7-9 with TRBJ2-5. Germline V gene data show CDR1 as SEHNR and CDR2 as FQNEAQ (reference sequence). This CDR3 comprises 11 residues. CDR3 residues: CASSMRETQYF.

This chain links TRBV7-2 with TRBJ2-1; TCRdb calls TRBD1, which cannot be checked without DNA. This CDR3 is 14 amino acids long. From germline, CDR1 is SGHTA and CDR2 FQGNSA. The CDR3 sequence is CASSQTGIILEQFF.